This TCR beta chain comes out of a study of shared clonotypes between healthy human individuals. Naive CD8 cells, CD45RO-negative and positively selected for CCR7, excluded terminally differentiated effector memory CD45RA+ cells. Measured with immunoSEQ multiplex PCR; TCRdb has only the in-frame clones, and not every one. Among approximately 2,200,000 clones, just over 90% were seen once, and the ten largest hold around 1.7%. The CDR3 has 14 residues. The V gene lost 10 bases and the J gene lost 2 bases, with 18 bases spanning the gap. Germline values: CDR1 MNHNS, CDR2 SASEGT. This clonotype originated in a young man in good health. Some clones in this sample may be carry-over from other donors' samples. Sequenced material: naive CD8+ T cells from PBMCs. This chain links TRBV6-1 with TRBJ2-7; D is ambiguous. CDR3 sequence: CATCSRVTTYEQYF. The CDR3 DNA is TGTGCCACCTGCTCCAGAGTTACAACCTACGAGCAGTACTTC.